A single sample is the source of the 10 T cell receptor beta chains below, sequenced in a study of immune heterogeneity within non-small cell lung tumors (dated by TCRdb to the late 2010s). The instrument was a HiSeq X Ten. The TCR beta CDR3 region was amplified with a multiplex PCR system, in which a first round of about 10 cycles was run using 32 V-gene forward and 13 J-gene reverse primers. The public reads were reprocessed in TCRdb via fastp at Q25 and MiXCR, keeping in-frame beta chains. Rows with a matching CDR3 protein are joined into one entry that keeps the most common DNA and genes. The sample table lists about 34,000 distinct CDR3 sequences, around 28% of them with a count of one. About 4% of the sample goes to the ten largest clones. The TCR template was genomic DNA extracted from bulk tumor tissue, and roughly 600 ng of gDNA was amplified for each sample. During surgery, multiple biopsies were taken from each primary tumor, with sampling sites spaced as far apart as possible within the tumor mass. The study cohort was described as untreated, and the patients were newly diagnosed NSCLC cases having curative surgery.

Source material: lung tumor tissue. These receptor sequences come from a man aged 40-49 years with non-small cell lung cancer.

This clonotype was counted at least ten times. The CDR3 DNA follows: TGTGCCAGCAGCCTACAGGGGGCGGGCGGAAACACCATATATTTT. Amino acid sequence: CASSLQGAGGNTIYF. This chain joins TRBV2 and TRBJ1-3; the match to TRBD1 covers 9 bases. J was trimmed by 4 bases and V by 6 bases; bases with no gene match: 7. The germline V gene has CDR1 SNHLY and CDR2 FYNNEI. The CDR3 extends over 15 amino acids.

At least ten counts were recorded for this clonotype. The chain couples TRBV6-2 or TRBV6-3 to TRBJ1-1; D is unclear. The CDR3 covers 13 residues. The V and J ends lost 0 bases and 7 bases respectively, with 9 bases between them. From germline, CDR1 is MNHEY and CDR2 SVGEGT. This CDR3 is CASSYSGHGEAFF. DNA for the CDR3: TGTGCCAGCAGTTACTCCGGGCACGGTGAAGCTTTCTTT.

The V gene is TRBV4-2, the J gene TRBJ1-2; D may be TRBD1 (5 bases). The CDR3 loop spans 16 amino acids. V dropped 3 bases and J dropped 5 bases, with 19 bases sitting between them. The germline V gene encodes CDR1 LGHNA and CDR2 YNFKEQ. The CDR3 region is CASSHPRGGLRYGYTF. CDR3 coding DNA: TGTGCCAGCAGCCATCCCCGGGGGGGACTACGGTATGGCTACACCTTC.

This clonotype was counted a few times. The J gene is TRBJ2-3, the V gene TRBV6-1, with D possibly being TRBD2 (6 bases). The length of the CDR3 is 13 residues. Trimming removed 10 bases at V and 1 base at J, with 12 bases between. Germline CDR1 and CDR2: MNHNS and SASEGT. The CDR3 spells CATGERGTDTQYF. The CDR3 DNA reads as TGTGCCACGGGAGAGAGGGGCACAGATACGCAGTATTTT.

Regarding this clonotype: With a much larger clone just one base away, this may be a read error. This sequence joins TRBV2 and TRBJ1-3; 7 bases align to TRBD1. CDR1 is SNHLY, CDR2 FYNNEI, per germline. The CDR3 loop spans 14 amino acids. For the CDR3, the DNA is TGTACCAGCAGTGAAGGGGGCCCTGGAAACACCATATATTTT. Protein product: CTSSEGGPGNTIYF.

This clonotype has a count of ten or more. The chain joins TRBV12-3 or TRBV12-4 to TRBJ1-5; D perhaps matches TRBD1 (6 bases). CDR3 length: 16 amino acids. The V end lost 3 bases, the J end lost 6 bases, and 18 bases lay between the germline ends. In nucleotides, the CDR3 is TGTGCCAGCAGTTTCACCTCCCAGGGGAGCGGTCAGCCCCAGCATTTT. Protein: CASSFTSQGSGQPQHF.

This clonotype was recorded only once. A read error may explain this, as a much larger clone is one base away. This rearrangement joins TRBV19 to TRBJ2-2, with D perhaps given as TRBD1 or TRBD2 (5 bases each). Germline V lookup: CDR1 LNHDA, CDR2 SQIVND (reference sequence). The CDR3 totals 17 residues. Trimming removed 5 bases from V and 1 base from J, with 17 bases in between. The CDR3 is CASSSSGPTWNTGELFF. CDR3 bases: TGTGCCAGTAGTTCCTCGGGACCGACATGGAACACCGGGGAGCTGTTTTTT.

This clonotype was seen more than once but under ten times. The chain has TRBV9 and TRBJ2-5; no clear D. Germline lookup yields CDR1 SGDLS and CDR2 YYNGEE. The CDR3 loop spans 16 amino acids. Trimming took 3 bases from V and 0 from J, leaving 15 bases between them. The CDR3 is CASSAEGRFYQETQYF. The CDR3 DNA reads TGTGCCAGCAGCGCGGAAGGACGGTTTTACCAAGAGACCCAGTACTTC.

This clonotype was counted at least ten times. The V and J genes are TRBV12-3 or TRBV12-4 and TRBJ1-2; 10 bases align to TRBD1. Losses at the gene ends were 6 bases for V and 8 bases for J; bases not matched to a gene: 9. This CDR3 region has 14 residues. The CDR3 protein is CASRHGTGDVGYTF. The CDR3 DNA reads as TGTGCCAGCAGACACGGGACAGGGGACGTGGGCTACACCTTC.

The CDR3 nucleotides read TGTGCCACCAGTGATACGGGACACCTCAATGAGCAGTTCTTC. This gives the protein CATSDTGHLNEQFF. The chain joins TRBV24-1 to TRBJ2-1; perhaps TRBD1 as D (6 bases). In germline, CDR1 is KGHDR, CDR2 SFDVKD. The CDR3 spans 14 residues. Trimming removed 3 bases at V and 6 bases at J, with 11 bases between.